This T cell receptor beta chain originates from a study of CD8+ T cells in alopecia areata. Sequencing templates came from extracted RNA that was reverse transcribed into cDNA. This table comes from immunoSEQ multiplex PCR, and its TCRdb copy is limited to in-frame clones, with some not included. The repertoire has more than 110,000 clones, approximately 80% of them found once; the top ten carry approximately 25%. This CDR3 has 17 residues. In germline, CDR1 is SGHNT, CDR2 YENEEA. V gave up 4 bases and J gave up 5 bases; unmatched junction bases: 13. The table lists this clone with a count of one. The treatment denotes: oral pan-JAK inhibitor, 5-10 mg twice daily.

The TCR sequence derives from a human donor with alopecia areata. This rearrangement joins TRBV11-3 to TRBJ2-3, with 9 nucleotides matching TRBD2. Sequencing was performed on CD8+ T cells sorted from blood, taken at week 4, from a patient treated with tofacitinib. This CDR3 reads CASSSSSGGQGGDTQYF. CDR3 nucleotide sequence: TGTGCCAGCAGCTCGAGCAGCGGGGGGCAAGGGGGAGATACGCAGTATTTT. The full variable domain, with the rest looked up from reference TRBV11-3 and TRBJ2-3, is EAGVVQSPRYKIIEKKQPVAFWCNPISGHNTLYWYLQNLGQGPELLIRYENEEAVDDSQLPKDRFSAERLKGVDSTLKIQPAELGDSAVYLCASSSSSGGQGGDTQYFGPGTRLTVL.